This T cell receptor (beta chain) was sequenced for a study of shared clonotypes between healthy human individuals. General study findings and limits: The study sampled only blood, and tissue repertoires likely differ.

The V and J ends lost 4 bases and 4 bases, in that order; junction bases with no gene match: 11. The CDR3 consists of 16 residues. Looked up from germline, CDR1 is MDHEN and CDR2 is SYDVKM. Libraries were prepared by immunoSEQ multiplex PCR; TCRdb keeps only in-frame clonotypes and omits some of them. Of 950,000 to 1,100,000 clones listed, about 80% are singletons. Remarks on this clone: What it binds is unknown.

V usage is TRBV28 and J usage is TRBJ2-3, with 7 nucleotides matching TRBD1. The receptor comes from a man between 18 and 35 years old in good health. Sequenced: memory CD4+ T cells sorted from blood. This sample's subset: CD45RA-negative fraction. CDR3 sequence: CASSSPLGQIPDTQYF. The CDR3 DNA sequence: TGTGCCAGCAGTTCACCTTTGGGACAGATCCCAGATACGCAGTATTTT.